Presented here are 25 T cell receptor beta chains from one specimen sequenced in a study of T cell changes during pregnancy in multiple sclerosis. Measured with immunoSEQ multiplex PCR; TCRdb has only the in-frame clones, and not every one. Of tens of thousands of clones in the sample, roughly nine tenths were seen once. The specimen was CD4+ T cells from peripheral blood mononuclear cells, collected in the first trimester of pregnancy. Receptors originate from a female donor with multiple sclerosis, enrolled in a pregnancy study.

The V call is TRBV9, the J call TRBJ2-3, with D hard to call. This CDR3 has 15 residues. Germline lookup yields CDR1 SGDLS and CDR2 YYNGEE. The V end was cut by 0 bases, the J end by 0 bases, with 8 bases between. The CDR3 DNA follows: TGTGCCAGCAGCGTAGCTACCGGGAGCACAGATACGCAGTATTTT. Translating it yields CASSVATGSTDTQYF.

As for this clone: At one boundary the junction diverges from the germline segment, which might be a read error. The chain joins TRBV15 to TRBJ1-4, with D tentatively TRBD1 (6 bases). Germline V CDR1 and CDR2: LNHNV, YYDKDF (reference sequence). There are 17 residues in the CDR3. CDR3 sequence reads: CATSGDARGTLDEKLFF. The DNA of the CDR3 is TGTGCCACCAGCGGAGATGCCAGGGGAACATTGGATGAAAAACTGTTTTTT.

The gene calls are TRBV29-1 and TRBJ2-3, with D possibly TRBD1 on 6 matching bases. Trimming stripped 4 bases from V and 2 bases from J, with 13 bases between. Germline CDR1 reads SQVTM; CDR2 reads ANQGSEA. This CDR3 has 14 amino acids. CDR3 protein: CSVGGTLLTDTQYF. In DNA, the CDR3 is TGCAGCGTTGGGGGGACACTACTCACAGATACGCAGTATTTT.

The chain employs TRBV27 and TRBJ1-6, with TRBD1 identical over 8 bases. Trimming at V came to 2 bases and at J to 7 bases, leaving 4 bases not matched to a gene. Germline values: CDR1 MNHEY, CDR2 SMNVEV (reference sequence). CDR3 size: 15 residues. CDR3 DNA: TGTGCCAGCAGTTTACAGGGGGCGCGGAATTCACCCCTCCACTTT. Translation gives CASSLQGARNSPLHF.

The chain uses TRBV9 and TRBJ2-2, with D hard to call. Germline V CDR1 and CDR2: SGDLS, YYNGEE. Trimming left V 0 bases short and J 6 bases short, with 9 bases between. The CDR3 totals 14 residues. As DNA, the CDR3 is TGTGCCAGCAGCGTAGAGGCTAGAGCCGGGGAGCTGTTTTTT. Protein product: CASSVEARAGELFF.

In this sample, this clone turned up once. The V gene is TRBV6-6, the J gene TRBJ2-3, with 7 positions matching TRBD1. The CDR3 loop spans 12 amino acids. V trimming: 5 bases; J trimming: 7 bases; junction bases outside the gene matches: 3. Per the germline V gene, CDR1 is MNHNY and CDR2 is SVGAGI (reference sequence). The CDR3, as DNA: TGTGCCAGCAGTGACAGGGAGAATACGCAGTATTTT. This sequence encodes CASSDRENTQYF.

This chain joins TRBV4-1 and TRBJ2-1; D gene unclear. Germline assignment: CDR1 MGHRA and CDR2 YSYEKL. This CDR3 spans 14 amino acids. Trimming cost V 2 bases and J 7 bases, with 12 bases left between them. CDR3 DNA: TGCGCCAGCAGCCAATTCGGAGCGAGGAATGAGCAGTTCTTC. Translation gives CASSQFGARNEQFF.

J is TRBJ1-2 and V is TRBV29-1; 7 bases are a match to TRBD1. CDR1 is SQVTM and CDR2 is ANQGSEA in the germline V gene. The junction had 10 bases not matched to a gene; V was cut back by 3 bases and J by 6 bases. The CDR3 is 14 residues long. This chain's CDR3 is CSVELRDSPNGYTF. The CDR3 DNA reads as TGCAGCGTTGAGTTGAGGGACAGCCCGAATGGCTACACCTTC.

This clone was seen a few times. The chain carries TRBV30 and TRBJ1-1, with 9 bases fitting TRBD1. With V trimmed by 5 bases and J by 2 bases, 12 bases remained unmatched. This CDR3 has 16 residues. Germline loops: CDR1 GTSNPN, CDR2 SVGIG (reference sequence). Here the CDR3 DNA reads TGTGCCTGGGCTCGGGACAGGGTAAACAGAAACACTGAAGCTTTCTTT. This sequence encodes CAWARDRVNRNTEAFF.

The rearrangement links TRBV19 to TRBJ1-6; D gene uncertain. The CDR3 sequence is 16 residues long. Germline V CDR1 and CDR2: LNHDA, SQIVND (reference sequence). V gave up 3 bases and J gave up 0 bases, with 9 bases separating them. CDR3 DNA: TGTGCCAGTAGTATGCCACGTAGCTCCTATAATTCACCCCTCCACTTT. Amino acids: CASSMPRSSYNSPLHF.

The chain links TRBV19 to TRBJ2-3; 7 positions match TRBD2. V was clipped by 3 bases and J by 6 bases; unmatched bases: 3. The CDR3 spans 13 residues. Germline V gives CDR1 LNHDA, CDR2 SQIVND (reference sequence). The CDR3 DNA follows: TGTGCCAGTAGTATGACTAGCCTGGATACGCAGTATTTT. It yields the protein CASSMTSLDTQYF.

The V and J genes are TRBV7-2 and TRBJ2-1, with TRBD2 identical over 9 bases. Germline-derived CDR1 and CDR2 are SGHTA and FQGNSA. The CDR3 length is 18 residues. V lost 1 base and J lost 10; bases outside the gene matches: 17. In DNA form, the CDR3 reads TGTGCCAGCAGCTTAGGTGGGGTTCTAGCGGGACCGGGGAGGGAGCAGTTCTTC. This translates into CASSLGGVLAGPGREQFF.

The chain is built from TRBV6-6 and TRBJ1-3, with no clear D. This CDR3 is built from 16 residues. Germline V gene lookup returns CDR1 MNHNY and CDR2 SVGAGI (reference sequence). Trimming removed 0 bases from V and 0 bases from J, with 9 bases in between. The CDR3 sequence: CASSYSSRSSGNTIYF. As DNA, the CDR3 is TGTGCCAGCAGTTACTCGAGTCGGTCCTCTGGAAACACCATATATTTT.

The chain recombines TRBV10-3 with TRBJ1-5; D unresolved. The V gene lost 4 bases and the J gene lost 4 bases, with 5 bases spanning the gap. Per the germline V gene, CDR1 is ENHRY and CDR2 is SYGVKD. The CDR3 loop spans 12 amino acids. The CDR3 bases are TGTGCCATCAGTGGAGGTAATCAGCCCCAGCATTTT. Translating it yields CAISGGNQPQHF.

V gene TRBV19 combines with J gene TRBJ1-5; unclear D gene. The CDR3 length is 16 residues. Trimming removed 0 bases from V and 3 bases from J, with 12 bases in between. Looked up from germline, CDR1 is LNHDA and CDR2 is SQIVND (reference sequence). The CDR3 nucleotides are TGTGCCAGTAGTATAGACCCCTCCTACTTCAATCAGCCCCAGCATTTT. Translating gives CASSIDPSYFNQPQHF. The complete variable domain, with remaining parts taken from reference TRBV19 and TRBJ1-5, reads DGGITQSPKYLFRKEGQNVTLSCEQNLNHDAMYWYRQDPGQGLRLIYYSQIVNDFQKGDIAEGYSVSREKKESFPLTVTSAQKNPTAFYLCASSIDPSYFNQPQHFGDGTRLSIL.

The rearrangement uses TRBV29-1 and TRBJ1-2, with 7 nucleotides matching TRBD1. The CDR3 extends over 13 amino acids. J lost 6 bases, V lost 6 bases, and 10 bases had no gene match. Germline values: CDR1 SQVTM, CDR2 ANQGSEA. The CDR3 DNA reads as TGCAGCGTCTCGGACAGGCAGACCGATGGCTACACCTTC. Its protein product is CSVSDRQTDGYTF.

The CDR3 DNA reads TGTGCCAGCACCCCCGCAGGGGTTAATGAAAAACTGTTTTTT. It encodes CASTPAGVNEKLFF. The chain uses TRBV6-6 and TRBJ1-4; possible D gene TRBD1, 6 bases. The ends were cut back, 7 bases at V and 4 bases at J, with 13 bases in the middle. The length of the CDR3 is 14 residues. CDR1 and CDR2 from the germline V gene are MNHNY and SVGAGI (reference sequence).

The chain combines TRBV7-6 with TRBJ1-1; D gene uncertain. This CDR3 comprises 13 residues. From germline, CDR1 is SGHVS and CDR2 FNYEAQ. Trimming removed 2 bases at V and 2 bases at J, with 6 bases between. CDR3: CASSLTGNTEAFF. Here the CDR3 DNA reads TGTGCCAGCAGCTTAACGGGTAACACTGAAGCTTTCTTT.

The V call is TRBV15, the J call TRBJ2-3; TRBD1 agrees at 8 bases. The germline gives CDR1 LNHNV, CDR2 YYDKDF (reference sequence). This CDR3 region has 15 residues. The V and J ends lost 5 bases and 6 bases, in that order; junction bases with no gene match: 10. The CDR3 DNA is TGTGCCACCAGCGGACTCAGGCAGGGGGCGGATACGCAGTATTTT. This translates into CATSGLRQGADTQYF. Using reference TRBV15 and TRBJ2-3 for the parts outside the CDR3, the full variable domain is DAMVIQNPRYQVTQFGKPVTLSCSQTLNHNVMYWYQQKSSQAPKLLFHYYDKDFNNEADTPDNFQSRRPNTSFCFLDIRSPGLGDTAMYLCATSGLRQGADTQYFGPGTRLTVL.

The genes are TRBV11-3 and TRBJ2-1, with a possible D match to TRBD2 (5 bases). Germline V CDR1 and CDR2: SGHNT, YENEEA. V was pared by 3 bases and J by 5 bases, with 11 bases between. This CDR3 contains 14 residues. The CDR3 DNA reads TGTGCCAGCAGCTTCGACTACGACCACAATGAGCAGTTCTTC. Its protein is CASSFDYDHNEQFF.

The table lists this clone with a count of one. The chain combines TRBV15 with TRBJ2-3; D perhaps matches TRBD2 (6 bases). In germline, CDR1 is LNHNV, CDR2 YYDKDF (reference sequence). The CDR3 runs to 15 residues. Trimming removed 3 bases from V and 4 bases from J, with 14 bases in between. The CDR3 here is CATSSTGTYADTQYF. DNA for the CDR3: TGTGCCACCAGCAGCACCGGGACTTACGCAGATACGCAGTATTTT.

V gene TRBV5-4 combines with J gene TRBJ1-1; D is uncertain. Germline lookup yields CDR1 SGHNT and CDR2 YYREEE (reference sequence). V was shortened by 4 bases and J by 3 bases, with 7 bases between the two germline ends. The CDR3 sequence is 12 residues long. The CDR3 protein is CASSAGYTEAFF. CDR3 DNA: TGTGCCAGCAGCGCCGGGTACACTGAAGCTTTCTTT. Drawing the rest from reference TRBV5-4 and TRBJ1-1, the complete variable domain is ETGVTQSPTHLIKTRGQQVTLRCSSQSGHNTVSWYQQALGQGPQFIFQYYREEENGRGNFPPRFSGLQFPNYSSELNVNALELDDSALYLCASSAGYTEAFFGQGTRLTVV.

The V and J genes are TRBV5-1 and TRBJ1-1, with 7 bases lining up with TRBD1. CDR1 is SGHRS, CDR2 YFSETQ, per germline. Losses at the gene ends were 4 bases for V and 0 bases for J; bases not matched to a gene: 12. The CDR3 is 17 amino acids. CDR3 coding DNA: TGCGCCAGCAGCCGGTGGGGGGCCGGGACAGTGAACACTGAAGCTTTCTTT. The encoded protein is CASSRWGAGTVNTEAFF.

This chain connects TRBV6-6 to TRBJ1-2; D possibly corresponds to TRBD1 (6 bases). CDR1 MNHNY and CDR2 SVGAGI come from the germline V gene (reference sequence). The CDR3 runs 12 residues. V dropped 7 bases and J dropped 2 bases, with 8 bases sitting between them. The chain's CDR3 is CASTTGNYGYTF. The CDR3 DNA is TGTGCCAGCACCACAGGGAACTATGGCTACACCTTC.

The chain links TRBV5-1 to TRBJ1-6; 9 nucleotides align to TRBD1. This CDR3 contains 15 residues. With V trimmed by 3 bases and J by 7 bases, 5 bases remained unmatched. Germline V lookup: CDR1 SGHRS, CDR2 YFSETQ. CDR3: CASSSSGTGNSPLHF. CDR3 DNA: TGCGCCAGCAGCTCATCCGGGACAGGGAATTCACCCCTCCACTTT.